The clone carrying this T cell receptor (beta chain) was recorded many times. Antigen specificity is unknown. Noted time point: sample taken at primary tumor resection. No cell sorting; template was whole RNA from tumor, lung tissue or PBMC. Each molecule of TCR cDNA was tagged with one unique molecular identifier. Via MiXCR, TCRdb re-called the 5' RACE reads, giving one row per CDR3 protein. This table has 20,000 to 30,000 distinct CDR3 sequences, around 13% appearing once. This sample is part of a study of spatial heterogeneity in lung cancer. General study results and limits: Ubiquitous expanded tumor TCRs were observed in blood more at resection than follow-up.

The germline CDR1 and CDR2 sequences are SQVTM and ANQGSEA. The CDR3 is 10 amino acids. This specimen was PBMCs, taken at surgery. The V gene is TRBV29-1, the J gene TRBJ2-3, with D perhaps matching TRBD1 or TRBD2 (5 bases each). This clonotype was sampled from a female donor with early-stage non-small cell lung cancer. This CDR3 is CGDSTDTQYF. CDR3 nucleotides: TGCGGGGACAGCACAGATACGCAGTATTTT.